Listed below are T cell receptor beta chains from one sample, sequenced in a study of T-cell reconstitution after alpha-beta-depleted transplantation in children. MiXCR was run by TCRdb on the PCR reads, yielding one entry per CDR3 protein. The data contain about 360,000 distinct CDR3 sequences, 13% of them seen just once; the ten biggest clones take up about 4.5%. Specimen: PBMCs, collected from the stem cell graft. The receptors originated from a human donor who donated a stem cell graft to a child with Fanconi anemia. CDR3s include the opening cysteine and the closing phenylalanine or tryptophan. A D gene is named only where the DNA matches it firmly. Not all rows give a size; the values are once, few, many and, for expanded clones, a class.

d_gene	j_gene	v_gene	abundance	CDR3aa	CDR3nt
.	TRBJ1-1	TRBV5-1	once	CASSPGDSYTEAFF	TGCGCCAGCAGCCCAGGGGACTCGTACACTGAAGCTTTCTTT
TRBD2	TRBJ2-4	TRBV28	.	CASSIQGGANIQYF	TGTGCCAGCAGTATTCAGGGAGGGGCGAACATTCAGTACTTC
.	TRBJ2-3	TRBV5-1	many	CASSLSGTQYF	TGCGCCAGCAGCTTGAGCGGTACGCAGTATTTT
.	TRBJ1-1	TRBV5-6	.	CASSNDGREAFF	TGTGCCAGCAGCAATGATGGAAGGGAAGCTTTCTTT
.	TRBJ2-7	TRBV18	few	CASSPGTQSYEQYF	TGTGCCAGCTCACCAGGGACCCAGTCCTACGAGCAGTACTTC
.	TRBJ2-3	TRBV20-1	many	CSARTEGLTDTQYF	TGCAGTGCTAGAACCGAGGGGTTGACAGATACGCAGTATTTT
.	TRBJ2-1	TRBV29-1	many	CSVEAGWNEQFF	TGCAGCGTTGAAGCAGGGTGGAATGAGCAGTTCTTC
.	TRBJ2-7	TRBV7-2	.	CASSRTGTDGSEQYF	TGTGCCAGCAGCAGAACCGGGACGGACGGTTCAGAGCAGTACTTC
.	TRBJ2-5	TRBV5-4	.	CASSPTGPEAQYF	TGTGCCAGCAGCCCCACAGGGCCAGAGGCCCAGTACTTC
.	TRBJ2-1	TRBV5-1	.	CASSDAKGSGEQFF	TGCGCCAGCAGCGACGCTAAGGGATCGGGTGAGCAGTTCTTC
.	TRBJ1-1	TRBV19	few	CACGDTEAFF	TGTGCCTGCGGAGACACTGAAGCTTTCTTT
TRBD2	TRBJ2-1	TRBV29-1	many	CSARRGDYNEQFF	TGCAGCGCAAGGCGGGGGGACTACAATGAGCAGTTCTTC
TRBD1	TRBJ2-2	TRBV18	.	CASSLSGTENTGELFF	TGTGCCAGCTCACTTTCCGGGACAGAGAACACCGGGGAGCTGTTTTTT
.	TRBJ1-1	TRBV6-6	.	CATVGGQNTEAFF	TGTGCCACAGTAGGGGGACAGAACACTGAAGCTTTCTTT
.	TRBJ1-2	TRBV6-2/TRBV6-3	.	CASTNLHPYGYTF	TGTGCCAGCACTAACCTTCATCCTTATGGCTACACCTTC
TRBD2	TRBJ2-7	TRBV5-1	.	CASSLVAGGSYEQYF	TGCGCCAGCAGCTTGGTGGCGGGGGGCTCCTACGAGCAGTACTTC
TRBD1	TRBJ2-7	TRBV19	.	CASFPSTGGEYEQYF	TGTGCCAGCTTCCCCTCGACAGGGGGCGAGTACGAGCAGTACTTC
TRBD1	TRBJ1-6	TRBV7-9	few	CASSPRQGPLGSPLHF	TGTGCCAGCAGCCCTCGACAGGGCCCGCTCGGGTCACCCCTCCACTTT
.	TRBJ1-1	TRBV29-1	few	CSVDPLNRNTEAFF	TGCAGCGTTGACCCCTTGAATCGGAACACTGAAGCTTTCTTT
TRBD2	TRBJ2-1	TRBV13	few	CASRRVSGGAPEQFF	TGTGCCAGCAGAAGGGTTAGCGGGGGGGCTCCTGAGCAGTTCTTC
.	TRBJ1-1	TRBV10-1	.	CASSDSRGSRTEAFF	TGCGCCAGCAGCGATTCCCGGGGGTCGAGGACTGAAGCTTTCTTT
.	TRBJ2-1	TRBV7-6	.	CASSPLAYEQFF	TGTGCCAGCAGCCCCTTAGCGTATGAGCAGTTCTTC
TRBD2	TRBJ2-3	TRBV20-1	.	CSAKKRGDTDTQYF	TGCAGTGCTAAAAAGCGGGGGGACACAGATACGCAGTATTTT
.	TRBJ1-4	TRBV20-1	.	CSARVPVANEKLFF	TGCAGTGCTAGAGTCCCGGTGGCTAATGAAAAACTGTTTTTT
TRBD1	TRBJ1-1	TRBV11-2	few	CASSPGTELAFF	TGTGCCAGCAGCCCCGGGACAGAACTAGCTTTCTTT
TRBD2	TRBJ2-1	TRBV4-3	.	CASSQDSGTQFF	TGCGCCAGCAGCCAAGACAGCGGGACCCAGTTCTTC
.	TRBJ1-1	TRBV4-3	few	CASSQDRTSWGTEAFF	TGCGCCAGCAGCCAAGATCGGACGTCCTGGGGCACTGAAGCTTTCTTT